This T cell receptor (beta chain) was captured by sequencing in a study of blood T cell repertoires in COVID-19. After removal of 4 bases from V and 9 bases from J, the junction contained 8 bases not matched to a gene. CDR1 KGHDR and CDR2 SFDVKD come from the germline V gene. The CDR3 totals 14 residues. Using immunoSEQ multiplex PCR, the repertoire was profiled, and TCRdb retains in-frame clones only, with some absent. This table has roughly 200,000 clones, 80% to 90% appearing once. Ten or more counts support this clone. The sequenced sample was peripheral blood. This receptor was identified in a man aged 60-69 years with acute or convalescent COVID-19. This chain links TRBV24-1 with TRBJ2-7; 10 bases are shared with TRBD1. CDR3 DNA: TGTGCCACCAGTGAAACCCGGGACAGGGGTGGGCAGTACTTC. Residues: CATSETRDRGGQYF.